This T cell receptor beta chain came from a study of patients and donors after allogeneic stem cell transplantation. TCRdb reanalysed the RT-PCR reads using MiXCR and keeps one entry per CDR3 protein. The repertoire includes approximately 29,000 distinct CDR3 sequences, 30% to 40% of them detected once, and over 65% sits in the top ten. A few counts support this clonotype. Sample: blood, either unsorted or a sorted T cell fraction (not recorded which). The sequence came from a human donor who was either an allogeneic HSCT recipient or a stem cell or donor lymphocyte infusion donor (not recorded which). It is not recorded whose cells these are; they may come from a transplant donor.

The CDR3 is CASRLAGTYEQYF. The CDR3 nucleotides are TGTGCCAGTAGATTAGCGGGCACCTACGAGCAGTACTTC. V is TRBV19 and J is TRBJ2-7; TRBD2 matches at 7 bases. Unmatched junction bases numbered 4, after V lost 6 bases and J lost 2 bases. This CDR3 region has 13 residues. Germline V gives CDR1 LNHDA, CDR2 SQIVND (reference sequence).